Listed here are 14 T cell receptor beta chains from one sample, sequenced in a study of neurological immune-mediated disorders. Each CDR3 protein is one row after TCRdb ran MiXCR on the 5' RACE reads. The data contain about 44,000 distinct CDR3 sequences, about 6.3% of them singletons. The sample was CD4+ T cells from blood. Every receptor here comes from a woman aged 40 to 50 in good health.

The sample holds many counts of this clonotype. The chain couples TRBV29-1 to TRBJ2-7; TRBD2 matches 9 bases. CDR1 and CDR2 (germline): SQVTM, ANQGSEA. This CDR3 contains 13 residues. V gave up 4 bases and J gave up 3 bases; unmatched junction bases: 4. CDR3 sequence (DNA): TGCAGCGTTGGCGGGAGGGCCATCTACGAGCAGTACTTC. As protein: CSVGGRAIYEQYF.

This clonotype was found many times. The gene calls are TRBV12-5 and TRBJ2-1; 11 bases map to TRBD2. This CDR3 has 16 amino acids. The germline V gene encodes CDR1 LGHNT and CDR2 FRNRAP. J was trimmed by 6 bases and V by 3 bases; bases with no gene match: 7. CDR3 DNA: TGTGCTAGTGGTTTTAGCGGGAGGGCCAGGAGCAATGAGCAGTTCTTC. Its translation: CASGFSGRARSNEQFF.

In its sample, this clonotype was seen many times. The chain couples TRBV12-3 or TRBV12-4 to TRBJ2-2, with TRBD2 as a possible D gene (6 bases). Trimming took 7 bases from V and 2 from J, leaving 17 bases between them. The CDR3 has 16 residues. Here the CDR3 reads CASNSLRDLNTGELFF. The CDR3 nucleotides read TGTGCCAGCAATTCACTTCGGGACTTAAACACCGGGGAGCTGTTTTTT.

This rearrangement joins TRBV20-1 to TRBJ1-1; 8 bases are a match to TRBD1. The junction had 7 bases not matched to a gene; V was cut back by 4 bases and J by 3 bases. From germline, CDR1 is DFQATT and CDR2 SNEGSKA (reference sequence). The CDR3 runs 14 residues. The CDR3 nucleotides read TGCAGTGCTATGGTCGGGACAGGATACACTGAAGCTTTCTTT. Its protein is CSAMVGTGYTEAFF.

Ten or more counts support this clonotype. This rearrangement joins TRBV20-1 to TRBJ2-7; 8 bases fit TRBD2. The CDR3 consists of 16 residues. CDR1 is DFQATT and CDR2 is SNEGSKA in the germline V gene (reference sequence). The V gene end was trimmed by 4 bases and the J gene end by 4 bases; junction bases not matched to a gene: 15. CDR3 residues: CSAIFFGTSPGYEQYF. CDR3 sequence (DNA): TGCAGTGCTATTTTCTTCGGGACTAGTCCGGGATACGAGCAGTACTTC.

By share, this clonotype counts as medium-sized (0.01 to 0.1%). CDR3 in DNA: TGCAGCGTTGAAGATCTCCCTGGGAGCTCCTACAATGAGCAGTTCTTC. It is translated as CSVEDLPGSSYNEQFF. The chain employs TRBV29-1 and TRBJ2-1; D perhaps matches TRBD2 (5 bases). CDR3 length: 16 residues. Germline V gene sequence: CDR1 SQVTM, CDR2 ANQGSEA. V was shortened by 0 bases and J by 0 bases, with 12 bases between the two germline ends.

This clonotype was counted ten times or more. CDR3 protein: CASSSVKSRVLAVRHTQYF. Here the CDR3 DNA reads TGTGCCAGCAGCTCGGTAAAAAGCCGGGTACTAGCGGTTCGGCATACGCAGTATTTT. This rearrangement joins TRBV5-6 to TRBJ2-3; TRBD2 matches 8 bases. CDR3 length: 19 residues. With V trimmed by 3 bases and J by 7 bases, 22 bases remained unmatched. Germline values: CDR1 SGHDT, CDR2 YYEEEE.

At least ten counts were recorded for this clonotype. CDR3 coding DNA: TGTGCCAGCAGCCGGCTCGGGGGGCTTGAAGCTTTCTTT. Residues: CASSRLGGLEAFF. The chain recombines TRBV3-1 with TRBJ1-1; possible D gene TRBD1, 6 bases. The V gene lost 4 bases and the J gene lost 7 bases, with 13 bases spanning the gap. Germline CDR1 is LGHDT and CDR2 is YNNKEL (reference sequence). This CDR3 contains 13 residues.

This clonotype came up many times. The chain combines TRBV7-2 with TRBJ2-6; D is perhaps TRBD2 (6 bases). This CDR3 is built from 17 residues. Germline V CDR1 and CDR2: SGHTA, FQGNSA. V lost 0 bases, J lost 0 bases, and 9 bases lay in between. CDR3 region: CASSLAGGNSGANVLTF. In DNA form, the CDR3 reads TGTGCCAGCAGCTTAGCGGGAGGCAACTCTGGGGCCAACGTCCTGACTTTC.

The V call is TRBV7-6, the J call TRBJ2-5; 12 bases agree with TRBD1. Trimming cost V 5 bases and J 4 bases; bases outside gene matches: 5. The germline V gene has CDR1 SGHVS and CDR2 FNYEAQ. CDR3 length: 15 amino acids. The CDR3: CASSHPGQGAETQYF. The CDR3 region has the DNA TGTGCCAGCAGCCACCCGGGACAGGGGGCAGAGACCCAGTACTTC.

This clonotype was picked up many times. The rearrangement links TRBV5-1 to TRBJ1-5; D ambiguous. V was cut by 0 bases and J by 0 bases, with 7 bases left in between. Germline CDR1 and CDR2: SGHRS and YFSETQ. The length of the CDR3 is 15 residues. The CDR3 sequence is CASSLEGNSNQPQHF. The CDR3 region has the DNA TGCGCCAGCAGCTTGGAGGGAAATAGCAATCAGCCCCAGCATTTT.

The V gene is TRBV6-5, the J gene TRBJ1-5; 8 bases agree with TRBD1. The trim removed 4 bases at V and 6 bases at J, leaving 8 bases unmatched. Per the germline V gene, CDR1 is MNHEY and CDR2 is SVGAGI. This CDR3 comprises 15 residues. The CDR3 region has the DNA TGTGCCAGCAGTTTCGACGACAGGGGCGGTCAGCCCCAGCATTTT. Translating it yields CASSFDDRGGQPQHF.

This clonotype showed up many times. J is TRBJ2-3 and V is TRBV5-1, with no clear D. The CDR3 spans 14 residues. Trimming left V 0 bases short and J 2 bases short, with 7 bases between. Germline loops: CDR1 SGHRS, CDR2 YFSETQ. In DNA, the CDR3 is TGCGCCAGCAGCTTGGCGGTATTCACAGATACGCAGTATTTT. It codes for CASSLAVFTDTQYF.

This clonotype was observed many times. The chain carries TRBV7-8 and TRBJ2-2; TRBD1 aligns across 7 bases. This CDR3 comprises 18 residues. V was clipped by 1 base and J by 5 bases; unmatched bases: 13. The V gene's germline CDR1 is SGHVS and CDR2 FQNEAQ. The CDR3 is CASSLVLTGTAYTGELFF. For the CDR3, the DNA is TGTGCCAGCAGCTTAGTACTAACCGGGACAGCATATACCGGGGAGCTGTTTTTT.